Presented here are 12 T cell receptor beta chains from one specimen sequenced in a study of control samples from healthy donors and cancer patients. The method was immunoSEQ multiplex PCR; TCRdb's version includes in-frame clones alone and lacks a portion of them. The data contain approximately 100,000 clones, roughly 91% of them singletons. Sequenced: blood. The receptors were sampled from a man aged 25-45 years in good health.

This clone occurred once. V gene TRBV18 combines with J gene TRBJ1-6, with a possible D match to TRBD1 (6 bases). This CDR3 region has 16 residues. Germline loops: CDR1 KGHSH, CDR2 LQKENI. V was shortened by 4 bases and J by 7 bases, with 17 bases between the two germline ends. The chain's CDR3 is CASSLTGPRSNSPLHF. In DNA form, the CDR3 reads TGTGCCAGCTCACTCACAGGGCCGAGGTCGAATTCACCCCTCCACTTT.

This clone was counted a single time. The chain carries TRBV6-5 and TRBJ1-4; the D is unclear. Trimming cost V 8 bases and J 4 bases, with 14 bases left between them. Looked up from germline, CDR1 is MNHEY and CDR2 is SVGAGI. The CDR3 length is 14 residues. The CDR3 coding sequence is TGTGCCAGCGCCTTCTTAGGGATTAATGAAAAACTGTTTTTT. Protein: CASAFLGINEKLFF.

The J gene is TRBJ1-1, the V gene TRBV7-9; D is uncertain. The CDR3 runs to 13 residues. Germline loops: CDR1 SEHNR, CDR2 FQNEAQ (reference sequence). V gave up 2 bases and J gave up 7 bases, with 11 bases separating them. CDR3 sequence (DNA): TGTGCCAGCAGCTTAATGATGGGGATTGAAGCTTTCTTT. It specifies CASSLMMGIEAFF.

The DNA of the CDR3 is TGTGCCAGCAGCCTAGTTTCTAACTATGGCTACACCTTC. Its translation is CASSLVSNYGYTF. The chain is built from TRBV6-6 and TRBJ1-2; no definite D call. Per the germline V gene, CDR1 is MNHNY and CDR2 is SVGAGI (reference sequence). V was shortened by 6 bases and J by 0 bases, with 8 bases between the two germline ends. This CDR3 has 13 amino acids.

The genes are TRBV28 and TRBJ1-1; D gene unclear. Trimming stripped 2 bases from V and 6 bases from J, with 13 bases between. This CDR3 contains 14 residues. Germline V gives CDR1 MDHEN, CDR2 SYDVKM. The DNA of the CDR3 is TGTGCCAGCAGTTTACGGGGATCGGGCGCTGAAGCTTTCTTT. The encoded protein is CASSLRGSGAEAFF.

This chain connects TRBV5-1 to TRBJ1-1, with TRBD1 identical over 8 bases. CDR3 length equals 16 residues. The V gene's germline CDR1 is SGHRS and CDR2 YFSETQ. V lost 4 bases to trimming and J lost 7 bases; unmatched junction nucleotides: 15. The DNA of the CDR3 is TGCGCCAGCAGCCCCCGGGGAGCGGACAGGGCGGGTGAAGCTTTCTTT. Protein sequence: CASSPRGADRAGEAFF.

The rearrangement uses TRBV19 and TRBJ2-3; D perhaps matches TRBD1 (5 bases). Germline V gene data show CDR1 as LNHDA and CDR2 as SQIVND (reference sequence). V was pared by 4 bases and J by 2 bases, with 13 bases between. The CDR3 loop spans 15 amino acids. The CDR3 here is CASSTQGAATDTQYF. In nucleotides, the CDR3 is TGTGCCAGTAGTACCCAGGGCGCCGCCACAGATACGCAGTATTTT.

The chain joins TRBV3-1 (or the pseudogene TRBV3-2) to TRBJ1-2; D remains unclear. The CDR3 is made up of 16 amino acids. Between the trimmed V and J ends, which lost 1 base and 0 bases, there was a span of 12 bases. Germline CDR1 is LGHDT and CDR2 is YNNKEL (reference sequence). CDR3 in DNA: TGTGCCAGCAGCCAAGCACGTGGCAGGACTAACTATGGCTACACCTTC. This translates into CASSQARGRTNYGYTF.

V gene TRBV7-2 combines with J gene TRBJ1-4, with 7 nucleotides matching TRBD1. Trimming cost V 1 base and J 10 bases; bases outside gene matches: 9. From germline, CDR1 is SGHTA and CDR2 FQGNSA. This CDR3 contains 15 residues. CDR3 loop: CASSLEFGQGGKLFF. DNA for the CDR3: TGTGCCAGCAGCTTAGAGTTCGGGCAGGGGGGAAAACTGTTTTTT.

The genes are TRBV2 and TRBJ2-2, with D unresolved. Germline V CDR1 and CDR2: SNHLY, FYNNEI. This CDR3 has 14 residues. Trimming removed 5 bases from V and 9 bases from J, with 16 bases in between. The CDR3 here is CASSTEIQLRELFF. DNA for the CDR3: TGTGCCAGCAGTACTGAGATCCAACTCCGGGAGCTGTTTTTT.

J is TRBJ1-5 and V is TRBV4-2; 9 nucleotides align to TRBD1. Unmatched junction bases numbered 4, after V lost 5 bases and J lost 2 bases. Germline values: CDR1 LGHNA, CDR2 YNFKEQ. The CDR3 consists of 15 residues. The CDR3 coding sequence is TGTGCCAGCAGCGTTTGGACAGGGGGCAATCAGCCCCAGCATTTT. This codes for CASSVWTGGNQPQHF.

This chain joins TRBV6-5 and TRBJ1-2; D is unclear. The V end was cut by 9 bases, the J end by 3 bases, with 14 bases between. CDR1 is MNHEY, CDR2 SVGAGI, per germline. The CDR3 extends over 13 amino acids. CDR3 in DNA: TGTGCCAGTGCTCCCAGGCATGACTATGGCTACACCTTC. It yields the protein CASAPRHDYGYTF.